Following are 2 T cell receptor beta chains from one sample sequenced in a study of identical twins. TCRdb re-called the 5' RACE reads with MiXCR, one entry per CDR3 protein. Here the sample spans hundreds of thousands of distinct CDR3 sequences, roughly 20% being singletons. This sample also belongs to another study, concerning T cells expressing NK-cell markers.

The material sequenced was PBMCs. The receptor set was obtained from a young woman in good health.

The sample holds a few counts of this clonotype. The V and J genes are TRBV20-1 and TRBJ2-1, with 10 positions matching TRBD2. CDR1 and CDR2 from the germline V gene are DFQATT and SNEGSKA (reference sequence). CDR3 size: 15 residues. V lost 4 bases and J lost 3; bases outside the gene matches: 6. The CDR3 sequence: CSATRSGRGYNEQFF. For the CDR3, the DNA is TGCAGTGCTACCCGGAGCGGGAGGGGCTACAATGAGCAGTTCTTC.

CDR3 in DNA: TGTGCCATCAGACCGGGAAACTACGAGCAGTACTTC. This translates into CAIRPGNYEQYF. The V and J genes are TRBV10-3 and TRBJ2-7, with D possibly matching TRBD2 (5 bases). CDR3 length equals 12 residues. The germline V gene encodes CDR1 ENHRY and CDR2 SYGVKD. V lost 6 bases and J 3 bases, leaving 9 bases between the germline ends.